This entry is about one T cell receptor beta chain. Its antigen remains unknown. This record belongs to a study of T cell responses to AZD1222 COVID-19 vaccine. Findings and limits, study-wide: Donors were mostly white British, more females; clonal diversity possibly underestimated.

Sequenced by immunoSEQ multiplex PCR; TCRdb stores in-frame clones only, minus some. In the table there are about 150,000 clones, approximately 91% of which are singletons. The origin of this receptor is an adult who received the AZD1222 COVID-19 vaccine. The sequences come from peripheral blood, collected 28 days after the second AZD1222 dose.

CDR3 bases: TGTGCCAGCAGCTTGGCCCAAGGGACTGGAAACACCATATATTTT. It encodes CASSLAQGTGNTIYF. The chain recombines TRBV5-4 with TRBJ1-3; D ambiguous. The CDR3 is 15 residues long. The V gene's germline CDR1 is SGHNT and CDR2 YYREEE (reference sequence). Trimming removed 0 bases from V and 2 bases from J, with 9 bases in between.